The 20 T cell receptor beta chains reported below all come from one sample, sequenced in a study of shared clonotypes between healthy human individuals. Measured with immunoSEQ multiplex PCR; TCRdb has only the in-frame clones, and not every one. This table has a few million clones, more than 80% appearing once. Sequencing was done on a sample of naive CD4+ T cells sorted from blood. Subset in this sample: CD45RA+ positively selected. All receptors derive from a man aged 18 to 29 in good health.

The V and J genes are TRBV30 and TRBJ1-2; D is possibly TRBD1 (5 bases). Trimming removed 4 bases from V and 1 base from J, with 13 bases in between. The CDR3 length is 14 residues. Looked up from germline, CDR1 is GTSNPN and CDR2 is SVGIG (reference sequence). The CDR3 is CAWTRGTGNYGYTF. CDR3 nucleotides: TGTGCCTGGACCCGAGGGACGGGTAACTATGGCTACACCTTC.

The genes are TRBV18 and TRBJ2-6; 10 bases align to TRBD1. Germline loops: CDR1 KGHSH, CDR2 LQKENI. This CDR3 has 18 amino acids. V lost 2 bases, J lost 0 bases, and 4 bases stayed unmatched. Here the CDR3 reads CASSPLRTGGSGANVLTF. The CDR3 DNA sequence: TGTGCCAGCTCACCATTGCGGACAGGGGGCTCTGGGGCCAACGTCCTGACTTTC. The full variable domain, its missing parts supplied by reference TRBV18 and TRBJ2-6, is NAGVMQNPRHLVRRRGQEARLRCSPMKGHSHVYWYRQLPEEGLKFMVYLQKENIIDESGMPKERFSAEFPKEGPSILRIQQVVRGDSAAYFCASSPLRTGGSGANVLTFGAGSRLTVL.

The chain couples TRBV30 to TRBJ1-3; D call uncertain. This CDR3 has 14 residues. Germline values: CDR1 GTSNPN, CDR2 SVGIG (reference sequence). Written as DNA, the CDR3 is TGTGCTGGATCGGTAGGCCTCGTAGGAAACACCATATATTTT. Protein product: CAGSVGLVGNTIYF.

This chain joins TRBV18 and TRBJ1-3; a weak D match, TRBD1 (6 bases). The CDR3 is 16 residues long. Trimming cost V 3 bases and J 1 base, with 13 bases left between them. Germline CDR1 KGHSH, CDR2 LQKENI. CDR3 bases: TGTGCCAGCTCACCCCCCAGGGGCGGATCTGGAAACACCATATATTTT. Translating it yields CASSPPRGGSGNTIYF.

The V call is TRBV5-1, the J call TRBJ1-3, with D possibly matching TRBD1 (6 bases). The CDR3 is made up of 14 amino acids. V lost 9 bases, J lost 1 base, and 14 bases lay in between. CDR1 SGHRS and CDR2 YFSETQ come from the germline V gene. This chain's CDR3 is CATQGWSSGNTIYF. The CDR3 DNA sequence: TGCGCCACCCAGGGGTGGAGTTCTGGAAACACCATATATTTT.

The chain couples TRBV23-1 to TRBJ1-4, with D maybe TRBD1 (5 bases). TRBV23-1 is recorded as an ORF, its role being uncertain. This CDR3 has 13 residues. Trimming pared 6 bases from V and 5 bases from J, leaving 10 bases between. The CDR3 bases are TGCGCCAGCAGCAACAGGATCAATGAAAAACTGTTTTTT. Translating it yields CASSNRINEKLFF.

This clone was seen once. At the DNA level, this CDR3 is encoded by other sequences in the same sample as well. J is TRBJ2-3 and V is TRBV5-1; D unclear. The ends were cut back, 0 bases at V and 3 bases at J, with 8 bases in the middle. The CDR3 contains 14 residues. Germline values: CDR1 SGHRS, CDR2 YFSETQ. As DNA, the CDR3 is TGCGCCAGCAGCTTGGACCTGGCGACAGATACGCAGTATTTT. Its translation: CASSLDLATDTQYF.

V usage is TRBV7-3 and J usage is TRBJ2-2; D not resolved. The CDR3 has 15 amino acids. Looked up from germline, CDR1 is SGHTA and CDR2 is FQGTGA. Trimming shortened V by 5 bases and J by 6 bases, and 16 bases separated the two germline ends. CDR3 residues: CASSLTLASPGELFF. CDR3 coding DNA: TGTGCCAGCAGCCTTACCCTGGCCTCGCCCGGGGAGCTGTTTTTT.

The chain recombines TRBV28 with TRBJ1-1, with D possibly matching TRBD1 (5 bases). Trimming removed 6 bases from V and 0 bases from J, with 8 bases in between. Per germline, CDR1 MDHEN and CDR2 SYDVKM. This CDR3 spans 13 amino acids. The CDR3 region has the DNA TGTGCCAGCAGGGGGGTAATGAACACTGAAGCTTTCTTT. Residues: CASRGVMNTEAFF.

The chain links TRBV2 to TRBJ2-5; 10 bases fit TRBD1. V lost 4 bases to trimming and J lost 4 bases; unmatched junction nucleotides: 12. The CDR3 consists of 17 residues. The germline V gene has CDR1 SNHLY and CDR2 FYNNEI. CDR3 sequence (DNA): TGTGCCAGCAGTGGGGGGACAGGGGTCAGACGAGGAGAGACCCAGTACTTC. Translation gives CASSGGTGVRRGETQYF. The full variable domain, in which reference TRBV2 and TRBJ2-5 provide the parts outside the CDR3, is EPEVTQTPSHQVTQMGQEVILRCVPISNHLYFYWYRQILGQKVEFLVSFYNNEISEKSEIFDDQFSVERPDGSNFTLKIRSTKLEDSAMYFCASSGGTGVRRGETQYFGPGTRLLVL.

This clone was picked up a small number of times. V usage is TRBV15 and J usage is TRBJ1-5; D is undetermined. The germline V gene has CDR1 LNHNV and CDR2 YYDKDF (reference sequence). The V end was cut by 1 base, the J end by 4 bases, with 11 bases between. There are 15 residues in the CDR3. The chain's CDR3 is CATSRGGLINQPQHF. CDR3 coding DNA: TGTGCCACCAGCAGAGGCGGACTGATTAATCAGCCCCAGCATTTT.

Comments on this clone: The same CDR3 arises from other DNA sequences in this sample as well. This sequence joins TRBV9 and TRBJ1-2; 7 bases map to TRBD1. The CDR3 has 15 amino acids. Germline CDR1 and CDR2: SGDLS and YYNGEE. V dropped 3 bases and J dropped 2; count of bases not matched to a gene: 7. The CDR3 spells CASSGSGGFNYGYTF. Written as DNA, the CDR3 is TGTGCCAGCAGCGGTTCAGGGGGTTTCAACTATGGCTACACCTTC.

The chain uses TRBV19 and TRBJ2-5; tentatively, D is TRBD1 (5 bases). Trimming stripped 6 bases from V and 0 bases from J, with 20 bases between. CDR3 length equals 17 residues. The germline V gene has CDR1 LNHDA and CDR2 SQIVND (reference sequence). The CDR3 protein is CASSGFPDSWYQETQYF. CDR3 bases: TGTGCCAGTAGCGGTTTCCCCGACAGCTGGTACCAAGAGACCCAGTACTTC.

This chain connects TRBV7-9 to TRBJ2-7; D not resolved. V gave up 4 bases and J gave up 6 bases, with 10 bases separating them. This CDR3 region has 12 residues. CDR1 and CDR2 from the germline V gene are SEHNR and FQNEAQ (reference sequence). The CDR3 region has the DNA TGTGCCAGCAGCTCCGTACCCGGCGAGCAGTACTTC. Translating gives CASSSVPGEQYF.

The gene calls are TRBV6-5 and TRBJ2-7; 10 positions match TRBD1. With 10 bases clipped from V and 3 bases from J, the junction kept 6 bases outside the gene matches. The V gene's germline CDR1 is MNHEY and CDR2 SVGAGI. The CDR3 runs to 13 residues. The CDR3 spells CATMDRGGYEQYF. The CDR3 DNA sequence: TGTGCCACCATGGACAGGGGGGGCTACGAGCAGTACTTC.

The chain recombines TRBV6-5 with TRBJ2-7; maybe TRBD2 (5 bases). Germline-derived CDR1 and CDR2 are MNHEY and SVGAGI. The length of the CDR3 is 15 residues. V dropped 2 bases and J dropped 0 bases, with 11 bases sitting between them. The CDR3 coding sequence is TGTGCCAGCAGTTACGATTTGGGGAGCTCCTACGAGCAGTACTTC. Amino acid sequence: CASSYDLGSSYEQYF.

This clone was detected only a few times. V gene TRBV30 combines with J gene TRBJ1-5; D might be TRBD1 (5 bases). Between the trimmed V and J ends, which lost 1 base and 0 bases, there was a span of 13 bases. This CDR3 comprises 16 residues. The germline CDR1 and CDR2 sequences are GTSNPN and SVGIG (reference sequence). CDR3 protein: CAWSARGAHSNQPQHF. CDR3 DNA: TGTGCCTGGAGTGCAAGAGGGGCCCATAGCAATCAGCCCCAGCATTTT.

The V call is TRBV29-1, the J call TRBJ1-1, with D hard to call. The CDR3 is 12 amino acids. Trimming removed 4 bases at V and 7 bases at J, with 13 bases between. Germline CDR1 is SQVTM and CDR2 is ANQGSEA. The CDR3 DNA sequence: TGCAGCGTTGTACGGATCGAACTTGAAGCTTTCTTT. Translation gives CSVVRIELEAFF.

The chain combines TRBV5-4 with TRBJ2-1, with D perhaps TRBD1 (6 bases). The CDR3 is made up of 12 amino acids. V lost 4 bases, J lost 7 bases, and 9 bases lay in between. CDR1 is SGHNT, CDR2 YYREEE, per germline (reference sequence). CDR3 nucleotides: TGTGCCAGCAGCAATAGGGGGAATGAGCAGTTCTTC. Its protein product is CASSNRGNEQFF.

This chain uses TRBV5-1 with TRBJ2-3; the D gene is possibly TRBD2 (6 bases). The CDR3 covers 13 residues. CDR1 SGHRS and CDR2 YFSETQ come from the germline V gene. V lost 0 bases and J lost 10, with 12 bases in between. The CDR3 DNA sequence: TGCGCCAGCAGCTTGGTATCGGGGACTCCGCAGTATTTT. It is translated as CASSLVSGTPQYF.